The 9 T cell receptor beta chains below were found in one sample sequenced in a study of blood T cell repertoires in COVID-19. Profiling relied on immunoSEQ multiplex PCR, and the TCRdb table lists in-frame clones only, not all of them. The sample has fewer than 80,000 clones; 84% are singletons. Sequenced: peripheral blood. The receptors shown here come from a man over 45 with COVID-19, enrolled during active disease.

This chain uses TRBV24-1 with TRBJ2-3, with a tentative D call TRBD1 (5 bases). The CDR3 runs 16 residues. The germline V and J ends were trimmed by 2 bases and 2 bases, with 13 bases remaining between them. CDR1 is KGHDR, CDR2 SFDVKD, per germline. The CDR3: CATSDSDSSYTDTQYF. The DNA of the CDR3 is TGTGCCACCAGTGATTCTGACAGCAGCTACACAGATACGCAGTATTTT.

This chain joins TRBV11-3 and TRBJ2-1; the D gene is possibly TRBD1 (5 bases). V shed 1 base and J shed 5 bases, with 12 bases lying between them. The CDR3 is made up of 15 amino acids. Germline V gene lookup returns CDR1 SGHNT and CDR2 YENEEA. The CDR3 DNA reads as TGTGCCAGCAGCTTAGGAAGGGGCGCAGACAATGAGCAGTTCTTC. Its protein is CASSLGRGADNEQFF.

This clone was seen just once. The gene calls are TRBV4-1 and TRBJ1-2, with D tentatively TRBD1 (5 bases). Germline CDR1 and CDR2: MGHRA and YSYEKL. V lost 1 base and J lost 5, with 11 bases in between. This CDR3 has 14 residues. In DNA form, the CDR3 reads TGCGCCAGCAGCCAAGGGGACTTATTGTATGGCTACACCTTC. Translated: CASSQGDLLYGYTF.

The chain employs TRBV3-1 (or the pseudogene TRBV3-2) and TRBJ1-3, with 7 bases aligning to TRBD1. Germline CDR1 reads LGHDT; CDR2 reads YNNKEL (reference sequence). V trimming: 4 bases; J trimming: 0 bases; junction bases outside the gene matches: 3. The length of the CDR3 is 15 residues. The CDR3 region has the DNA TGTGCCAGCAGCCCCAGGGACAGCTCTGGAAACACCATATATTTT. As protein: CASSPRDSSGNTIYF.

The chain is built from TRBV13 and TRBJ2-5, with TRBD1 identical over 8 bases. Trimming removed 5 bases from V and 0 bases from J; junction bases left unmatched: 8. The germline V gene has CDR1 PRHDT and CDR2 FYEKMQ (reference sequence). The CDR3 sequence is 16 residues long. The CDR3 coding sequence is TGTGCCAGCAGCACAACCTCGGACAGGGACCAAGAGACCCAGTACTTC. Translating it yields CASSTTSDRDQETQYF. Combining the CDR3 with reference TRBV13 and TRBJ2-5 gives the whole variable domain AAGVIQSPRHLIKEKRETATLKCYPIPRHDTVYWYQQGPGQDPQFLISFYEKMQSDKGSIPDRFSAQQFSDYHSELNMSSLELGDSALYFCASSTTSDRDQETQYFGPGTRLLVL.

The genes are TRBV3-1 (or the pseudogene TRBV3-2) and TRBJ2-1; no reliable D call. This CDR3 region has 12 residues. V dropped 4 bases and J dropped 9 bases, with 10 bases sitting between them. The germline V gene encodes CDR1 LGHDT and CDR2 YNNKEL (reference sequence). In nucleotides, the CDR3 is TGTGCCAGCAGCCGGAGCTTGGGTGAGCAGTTCTTC. Its protein product is CASSRSLGEQFF.

The chain uses TRBV2 and TRBJ1-1, with 8 bases lining up with TRBD1. Trimming cost V 3 bases and J 11 bases; bases outside gene matches: 5. This CDR3 is built from 12 residues. The germline V gene encodes CDR1 SNHLY and CDR2 FYNNEI. The CDR3 DNA reads TGTGCCAGCAGTGAGGACAGGGCGAACGCTTTCTTT. This encodes CASSEDRANAFF.

V usage is TRBV30 and J usage is TRBJ2-3; D is undetermined. The CDR3 extends over 12 amino acids. CDR1 is GTSNPN, CDR2 SVGIG, per germline (reference sequence). The ends were cut back, 3 bases at V and 2 bases at J, with 6 bases in the middle. As DNA, the CDR3 is TGTGCCTGGAGGTACAACACAGATACGCAGTATTTT. It yields the protein CAWRYNTDTQYF.

The chain uses TRBV6-8 and TRBJ1-5; possible D gene TRBD1, 6 bases. The CDR3 spans 15 residues. Germline values: CDR1 MNHGY, CDR2 SAAAGT. Trimming removed 7 bases at V and 7 bases at J, with 20 bases between. The CDR3 DNA sequence: TGTGCCAGCAATCAGAATACAGGGAGGGGACAGCCCCAGCATTTT. This codes for CASNQNTGRGQPQHF.